This T cell receptor beta chain was recovered during a study of a mutant IDH1 vaccine in newly diagnosed glioma (dated by TCRdb to the early 2020s). At the level of the whole study: Patients were given eight vaccinations, in weeks 1, 3, 5, 7, 11, 15, 19 and 23, which matched visits V03 through V10. Vaccination started 4-6 weeks after radiotherapy alone, or was given together with temozolomide cycles in the groups whose treatment included chemotherapy. Of the roughly 30 treated patients, roughly 62% were male and about 40% were female, and the mean age was around 40 years. Before enrollment, patients had received standard therapy of radiotherapy alone, temozolomide alone, or radiochemotherapy with temozolomide; most received the combination. Six visits were used for peripheral blood collection: V03 (baseline), V05, V07, V10, V12 and V13. For exploratory analyses, about 25 treated patients had longitudinal TCRB deep sequencing done wherever samples were available. What the study reported, not specific to this receptor: The authors stated that sample limitations prevented analyses of patient blood samples from being reproduced. Pseudoprogression seemed to be unrelated to changes in the top peripheral T cell clonotypes found by TCRB sequencing. Availability determined which PBMC samples were chosen for TCRB deep sequencing. Across multiple MHC alleles, vaccine-induced immune responses were seen in more than 90% of patients.

The CDR3 measures 14 amino acids from cysteine to phenylalanine. Left in the record is the CDR3 DNA by itself, 42 bases read in frame from the first base. For CDR1 and CDR2, the germline V gene lists MNHEY and SVGAGI. Between the V and J ends, shortened by 0 bases and 8 bases respectively, the junction contains 13 bases. Library preparation used the immunoSEQ multiplex PCR assay. Rearranged TCR beta chain sequences were amplified using the hsTCRB Kit according to the manufacturer's protocol. Sequencing of TCRB libraries was carried out on an Illumina MiSeq. The authors' analysis ran thus. Demultiplexing, trimming and gene mapping were performed with the kit vendor's proprietary platform. In TCRdb, the immuneACCESS table is reduced to in-frame sequences with V and J assigned. These tables do not hold every clone; where another copy was compared, an unresolved V gene accounts for under half, and the others remain unexplained. That table is the source of V, J and clone size, and D and trimming were worked out from the DNA. Here the sample has 49,000 or so clones; 78% occur a single time. The ten largest clones add up to about 1.7% of the sample.

Sample time point, as interpreted from the label and publication: week 5, during vaccination. Each vaccine dose was 300 ug of a 20-mer mutant IDH1 peptide in Montanide, given subcutaneously with topical imiquimod. Newly diagnosed WHO grade 3 or 4 IDH1-mutant astrocytomas showing loss of nuclear ATRX were present in the donors. The samples were drawn from NOA16, a multicentre, single-arm, open-label phase I trial in Germany that tested a mutant IDH1 peptide vaccine in humans for the first time. Genomic DNA for TCRB sequencing was isolated from EDTA blood with the DNeasy Blood and Tissue Kit. Notes on this clone: No cognate antigen has been identified for it. No much larger clonotype is one base removed from it; base qualities were not supplied.

The chain is encoded by TRBV6-5 joined to TRBJ1-2; the D segment cannot be called with confidence. Specimen: PBMCs, collected from a glioma patient whose treatment included an IDH1 peptide vaccine. The sequence derives from a woman in her forties with glioma. CDR3 loop: CASSYSAAGSGYTF. The DNA sequence is as follows: TGTGCCAGCAGTTACTCGGCGGCGGGAAGCGGCTACACCTTC.